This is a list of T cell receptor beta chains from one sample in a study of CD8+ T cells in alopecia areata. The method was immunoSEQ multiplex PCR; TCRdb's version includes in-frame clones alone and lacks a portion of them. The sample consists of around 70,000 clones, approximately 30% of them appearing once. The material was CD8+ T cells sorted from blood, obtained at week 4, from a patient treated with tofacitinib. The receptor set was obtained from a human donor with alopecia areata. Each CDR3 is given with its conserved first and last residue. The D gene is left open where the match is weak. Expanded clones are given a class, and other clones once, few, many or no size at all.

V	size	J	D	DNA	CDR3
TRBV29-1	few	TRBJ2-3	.	TGCAGCGTTGAAGAACTAGGGGAGTATTTT	CSVEELGEYF
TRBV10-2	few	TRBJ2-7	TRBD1	TGCGCCAGCAGGGGAGGACAGGGGAATCCCTACGAGCAGTACTTC	CASRGGQGNPYEQYF
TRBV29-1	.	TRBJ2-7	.	TGCAGCGTTCATTCCGGCGAAGGCTACGAGCAGTACTTC	CSVHSGEGYEQYF
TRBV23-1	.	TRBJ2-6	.	TGCGCCAGCGAACATACAGGGCGGTCTGGGGCCAACGTCCTGACTTTC	CASEHTGRSGANVLTF
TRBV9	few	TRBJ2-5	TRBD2	TGTGCCAGCAGCGATCGACTAGCGGGGGACCAGTACTTC	CASSDRLAGDQYF
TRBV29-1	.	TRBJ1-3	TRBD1	TGCAGCGTCCTGGACAGGGAAGGAAACACCATATATTTT	CSVLDREGNTIYF
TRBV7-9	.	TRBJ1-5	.	TGTGCCAGCAGCCTTAGCGTCGGGAATCAGCCCCAGCATTTT	CASSLSVGNQPQHF
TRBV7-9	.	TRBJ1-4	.	TGTGCCAGCAGCTTAGTCGGCCAATTCGCTCGTTCGGAAAAACTGTTTTTT	CASSLVGQFARSEKLFF
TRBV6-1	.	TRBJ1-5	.	TGTGCCAGCAGTGAAGGCCCTACGACACCCTATAGCAATCAGCCCCAGCATTTT	CASSEGPTTPYSNQPQHF
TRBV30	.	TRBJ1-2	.	TGTGCCTGGAGTCAAGACAGATTCTATGGCTACACCTTC	CAWSQDRFYGYTF
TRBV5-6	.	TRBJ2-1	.	TGTGCCAGCAGCCAATCGACAGGAGCGAATGAGCAGTTCTTC	CASSQSTGANEQFF
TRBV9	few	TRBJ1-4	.	TGTGCCAGCAGCCCCCGGCAGGCGGGGGATGAAAAACTGTTTTTT	CASSPRQAGDEKLFF
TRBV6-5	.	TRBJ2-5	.	TGTGCCACACGGCCAGTTACGGGGGAGACCCAGTACTTC	CATRPVTGETQYF
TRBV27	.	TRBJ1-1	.	TGTGCCAGCAGTTTCGGGACTGAAGCTTTCTTT	CASSFGTEAFF
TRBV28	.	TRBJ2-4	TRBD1	TGTGCCAGCAGGTTTGGGACAGGGGACGAAAACATTCAGTACTTC	CASRFGTGDENIQYF
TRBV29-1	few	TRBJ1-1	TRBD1	TGCAGCGTTAGGAAACAGGGGGCGCTGTCGGACACTGAAGCTTTCTTT	CSVRKQGALSDTEAFF
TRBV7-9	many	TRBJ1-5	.	TGTGCCAGCAGCGGGTCCGCCACCGGCCCACGACCCCAGCATTTT	CASSGSATGPRPQHF